What follows are 29 T cell receptor beta chains derived from one specimen sequenced in a study of T cells in tumors after PD-1 blockade. Repertoires were generated with immunoSEQ multiplex PCR, while TCRdb's copy carries only in-frame clones and drops some. There are roughly 33,000 clones in the sample; around 80% occur only once, and about 36% lies in the top ten. The specimen comprised PBMCs, sampled before anti-PD-1 treatment. All receptors come from a human donor with basal cell carcinoma.

This clone was recorded a few times. The chain combines TRBV7-8 with TRBJ1-1, with D possibly being TRBD1 (6 bases). The V gene lost 2 bases and the J gene lost 4 bases, with 23 bases spanning the gap. Per germline, CDR1 SGHVS and CDR2 FQNEAQ. The CDR3 extends over 18 amino acids. CDR3 in amino acids: CASSLLYFWGGRGTEAFF. Here the CDR3 DNA reads TGTGCCAGCAGCTTACTTTATTTTTGGGGGGGCAGGGGCACTGAAGCTTTCTTT.

The CDR3 region is CASSSGTGNNSPLHF. DNA of the CDR3: TGTGCCAGCAGCTCTGGGACGGGAAATAATTCACCCCTCCACTTT. This chain uses TRBV7-2 with TRBJ1-6, with D perhaps TRBD1 (5 bases). Germline V lookup: CDR1 SGHTA, CDR2 FQGNSA. V lost 4 bases and J lost 5, with 12 bases in between. The CDR3 sequence is 15 residues long.

The CDR3 region is CASSKSPAGDTEAFF. In nucleotides, the CDR3 is TGTGCCAGCAGCAAAAGTCCGGCCGGGGACACTGAAGCTTTCTTT. This rearrangement joins TRBV21-1 to TRBJ1-1. TRBV21-1 is a pseudogene segment. This CDR3 has 15 amino acids.

J is TRBJ2-6 and V is TRBV5-5; D is undetermined. Germline-derived CDR1 and CDR2 are SGHKS and YYEKEE (reference sequence). This CDR3 is built from 14 residues. Trimming took 0 bases from V and 13 from J, leaving 14 bases between them. The CDR3 loop is CASSLVRQDGVLTF. CDR3 DNA sequence: TGTGCCAGCAGCTTGGTCCGGCAGGACGGGGTCCTGACTTTC.

This chain connects TRBV7-2 to TRBJ2-4, with D possibly TRBD1 on 5 matching bases. The V and J ends lost 3 bases and 0 bases respectively, with 12 bases between them. Germline V gives CDR1 SGHTA, CDR2 FQGNSA. The CDR3 has 16 residues. The CDR3 nucleotides are TGTGCCAGCAGCTTCCCCCAGGGTATAGCCAAAAACATTCAGTACTTC. It yields the protein CASSFPQGIAKNIQYF.

The gene calls are TRBV6-2 or TRBV6-3 and TRBJ1-4; D perhaps matches TRBD1 (5 bases). The CDR3 has 12 residues. Germline values: CDR1 MNHEY, CDR2 SVGEGT. V gave up 5 bases and J gave up 7 bases, with 8 bases separating them. CDR3 sequence: CASSQGPEKLFF. In nucleotides, the CDR3 is TGTGCCAGCAGTCAGGGTCCTGAAAAACTGTTTTTT.

This sequence joins TRBV10-1 and TRBJ2-7; either TRBD1 or TRBD2 may supply D (5 bases each). In germline, CDR1 is WNHNN, CDR2 SYGVQD (reference sequence). Trimming removed 2 bases at V and 1 base at J, with 12 bases between. CDR3 length equals 15 residues. The chain's CDR3 is CASSEVRDGSYEQYF. CDR3 bases: TGCGCCAGCAGTGAGGTGAGGGACGGATCCTACGAGCAGTACTTC.

The J gene is TRBJ1-1, the V gene TRBV29-1, with 7 bases identical to TRBD1. CDR1 is SQVTM and CDR2 is ANQGSEA in the germline V gene. V shed 7 bases, J shed 4 bases, and the junction held 6 bases outside the gene matches. The CDR3 is 12 amino acids. The CDR3 reads CSARGQFTEAFF. CDR3 sequence (DNA): TGCAGCGCCCGGGGACAGTTCACTGAAGCTTTCTTT. The complete variable domain, with remaining parts taken from reference TRBV29-1 and TRBJ1-1, reads SAVISQKPSRDICQRGTSLTIQCQVDSQVTMMFWYRQQPGQSLTLIATANQGSEATYESGFVIDKFPISRPNLTFSTLTVSNMSPEDSSIYLCSARGQFTEAFFGQGTRLTVV.

The gene calls are TRBV24-1 and TRBJ2-5, with D perhaps matching TRBD2 (5 bases). Germline V gene lookup returns CDR1 KGHDR and CDR2 SFDVKD. The CDR3 sequence is 16 residues long. V lost 4 bases, J lost 2 bases, and 16 bases lay in between. The CDR3 DNA reads TGTGCCACCAGTGACCGTATCCGGGGTGATCAAGAGACCCAGTACTTC. Protein product: CATSDRIRGDQETQYF.

At least ten counts were recorded for this clone. The rearrangement joins TRBV4-1 to TRBJ1-5; perhaps TRBD1 as D (5 bases). Between the trimmed V and J ends, which lost 0 bases and 6 bases, there was a span of 15 bases. The CDR3 totals 16 residues. CDR1 and CDR2 (germline): MGHRA, YSYEKL. In DNA, the CDR3 is TGCGCCAGCAGCCAAGATGGGGCCGGCCTTCCTCAGCCCCAGCATTTT. It encodes CASSQDGAGLPQPQHF.

Written as DNA, the CDR3 is TGTGCCAGTATTCCGACAGGATCTACTAACTATGGCTACACCTTC. Its translation is CASIPTGSTNYGYTF. This chain uses TRBV19 with TRBJ1-2; the D gene is possibly TRBD1 (6 bases). Germline CDR1 and CDR2: LNHDA and SQIVND (reference sequence). The CDR3 extends over 15 amino acids. V was cut by 7 bases and J by 0 bases, with 15 bases left in between.

The chain uses TRBV5-4 and TRBJ1-2, with 7 bases identical to TRBD1. The J segment lost 4 bases and the V segment lost 0 bases, leaving 9 bases of the junction unmatched. CDR3 length equals 16 residues. CDR1 SGHNT and CDR2 YYREEE come from the germline V gene (reference sequence). CDR3 bases: TGTGCCAGCAGCTTGGCCGGGGGCAGGGGGGCCTATGGCTACACCTTC. Its protein product is CASSLAGGRGAYGYTF.

The chain has TRBV30 and TRBJ2-1; D might be TRBD1 (5 bases). The CDR3 is 15 residues long. CDR1 and CDR2 (germline): GTSNPN, SVGIG (reference sequence). Trimming shortened V by 2 bases and J by 4 bases, and 15 bases separated the two germline ends. CDR3 DNA sequence: TGTGCCTGGAGTTATATCTCACAGGTGTACAATGAGCAGTTCTTC. Encoded protein: CAWSYISQVYNEQFF.

The V call is TRBV19, the J call TRBJ1-2, with a tentative D call TRBD1 (6 bases). There are 16 residues in the CDR3. V gave up 7 bases and J gave up 3 bases, with 21 bases separating them. Germline V gene sequence: CDR1 LNHDA, CDR2 SQIVND (reference sequence). DNA of the CDR3: TGTGCCAGTACGAGTAATAAGGGGGTCACCTACTATGGCTACACCTTC. Its protein product is CASTSNKGVTYYGYTF.

In this sample, this clone turned up a few times. The rearrangement links TRBV5-8 to TRBJ1-1; 7 nucleotides match TRBD1. Germline V gene data show CDR1 as SGHTS and CDR2 as YDEGEE. The junction had 6 bases not matched to a gene; V was cut back by 3 bases and J by 1 base. This CDR3 region has 15 residues. CDR3 region: CASSSFRQGNTEAFF. The CDR3 nucleotides are TGTGCCAGCAGCTCATTTAGACAGGGGAACACTGAAGCTTTCTTT.

The V call is TRBV27, the J call TRBJ2-1; D may correspond to TRBD1 or TRBD2 (6 bases each). This CDR3 has 16 residues. Germline V CDR1 and CDR2: MNHEY, SMNVEV (reference sequence). Trimming shortened V by 7 bases and J by 4 bases, and 20 bases separated the two germline ends. The CDR3 nucleotides read TGTGCCAGCAAAAAGGGGGGACTCCTTACTTACAATGAGCAGTTCTTC. Amino acid sequence: CASKKGGLLTYNEQFF.

The rearrangement joins TRBV2 to TRBJ2-1, with 12 bases that match TRBD2. Germline CDR1 reads SNHLY; CDR2 reads FYNNEI. The ends lost 5 bases at V and 2 bases at J; junction bases unmatched: 1. The CDR3 length is 15 residues. CDR3 protein: CASSSSGGAYNEQFF. CDR3 nucleotides: TGTGCCAGCAGTTCTAGCGGGGGGGCCTACAATGAGCAGTTCTTC.

In its sample, this clone was seen once. The chain joins TRBV25-1 to TRBJ2-3; D possibly corresponds to TRBD1 (5 bases). The length of the CDR3 is 15 residues. Germline loops: CDR1 MGHDK, CDR2 SYGVNS. Trimming stripped 4 bases from V and 2 bases from J, with 13 bases between. CDR3 sequence reads: CASSVIDSFTDTQYF. Here the CDR3 DNA reads TGTGCCAGCAGTGTCATTGACAGCTTCACAGATACGCAGTATTTT.

This chain joins TRBV24-1 and TRBJ2-2; 14 bases are a match to TRBD2. The CDR3 has 17 amino acids. Germline V gene lookup returns CDR1 KGHDR and CDR2 SFDVKD. The J segment lost 4 bases and the V segment lost 5 bases, leaving 5 bases of the junction unmatched. DNA for the CDR3: TGTGCCACCAGTGCCCCGACTAGCGGGAGGGCCACCGGGGAGCTGTTTTTT. Translation gives CATSAPTSGRATGELFF.

The V call is TRBV6-5, the J call TRBJ2-4; 9 nucleotides match TRBD2. In germline, CDR1 is MNHEY, CDR2 SVGAGI. This CDR3 contains 14 residues. J gave up 1 base and V 5 bases, and 0 bases lay outside the gene matches. The CDR3 DNA reads as TGTGCCAGCAGTAGCGGGGGGGCCAAAAACATTCAGTACTTC. This codes for CASSSGGAKNIQYF.

This rearrangement joins TRBV5-1 to TRBJ2-1, with D perhaps matching TRBD2 (5 bases). From germline, CDR1 is SGHRS and CDR2 YFSETQ. V lost 4 bases and J 2 bases, leaving 13 bases between the germline ends. This CDR3 is built from 15 residues. The DNA for the CDR3 is TGCGCCAGCAGCCGATCTAGCACGGCCTACAATGAGCAGTTCTTC. Translating gives CASSRSSTAYNEQFF.

This sequence joins TRBV28 and TRBJ2-1; the match to TRBD2 covers 9 bases. Looked up from germline, CDR1 is MDHEN and CDR2 is SYDVKM. V was pared by 10 bases and J by 2 bases, with 12 bases of the junction left unmatched. CDR3 length: 16 amino acids. In DNA form, the CDR3 reads TGTGCCACCAAAACCGTCAGCGGGGGGACCTACAATGAGCAGTTCTTC. Translated: CATKTVSGGTYNEQFF.

Here the CDR3 reads CASSPSTSGENIQYF. CDR3 bases: TGTGCCAGCTCACCGTCCACTAGCGGGGAAAACATTCAGTACTTC. This chain joins TRBV18 and TRBJ2-4, with 10 positions matching TRBD2. Germline V lookup: CDR1 KGHSH, CDR2 LQKENI. This CDR3 has 15 amino acids. With 3 bases clipped from V and 5 bases from J, the junction kept 4 bases outside the gene matches. Variable domain in full (rest from reference TRBV18 and TRBJ2-4): NAGVMQNPRHLVRRRGQEARLRCSPMKGHSHVYWYRQLPEEGLKFMVYLQKENIIDESGMPKERFSAEFPKEGPSILRIQQVVRGDSAAYFCASSPSTSGENIQYFGAGTRLSVL.

The gene calls are TRBV19 and TRBJ2-1; 9 bases map to TRBD2. This CDR3 is built from 17 residues. Germline V gene lookup returns CDR1 LNHDA and CDR2 SQIVND (reference sequence). J gave up 5 bases and V 3 bases, and 11 bases lay outside the gene matches. The CDR3 region has the DNA TGTGCCAGTAGTATCCAGGGGCCTAGCGGGATTAACAATGAGCAGTTCTTC. This codes for CASSIQGPSGINNEQFF.

This clone occurred once. J is TRBJ1-1 and V is TRBV7-3; perhaps TRBD1 as D (6 bases). CDR1 SGHTA and CDR2 FQGTGA come from the germline V gene. Trimming cost V 5 bases and J 1 base, with 14 bases left between them. There are 15 residues in the CDR3. The DNA for the CDR3 is TGTGCCAGCAGCCCCCGAGGGGGGAGGAACACTGAAGCTTTCTTT. Amino acid sequence: CASSPRGGRNTEAFF.

V usage is TRBV14 and J usage is TRBJ2-6; D ambiguous. Germline CDR1 is SGHDN and CDR2 is FVKESK. The CDR3 consists of 15 residues. Trimming stripped 6 bases from V and 0 bases from J, with 9 bases between. CDR3 loop: CASREGSSGANVLTF. DNA of the CDR3: TGTGCCAGCAGGGAAGGAAGCTCTGGGGCCAACGTCCTGACTTTC.

This chain uses TRBV6-6 with TRBJ2-4; D perhaps matches TRBD1 (6 bases). This CDR3 has 11 residues. The germline V gene has CDR1 MNHNY and CDR2 SVGAGI (reference sequence). Trimming stripped 10 bases from V and 15 bases from J, with 19 bases between. Here the CDR3 DNA reads TGTGCCATTGGCCGGGACACTGGCCTGTACTTC. Its translation is CAIGRDTGLYF.

J is TRBJ1-1 and V is TRBV28, with D hard to call. The CDR3 spans 11 residues. The germline CDR1 and CDR2 sequences are MDHEN and SYDVKM. Trimming removed 3 bases at V and 7 bases at J, with 6 bases between. This CDR3 is CASSLRYEAFF. DNA for the CDR3: TGTGCCAGCAGTTTGAGGTATGAAGCTTTCTTT.

The chain recombines TRBV20-1 with TRBJ1-1; no reliable D call. Per germline, CDR1 DFQATT and CDR2 SNEGSKA (reference sequence). CDR3 length: 11 residues. Trimming pared 5 bases from V and 2 bases from J, leaving 6 bases between. As DNA, the CDR3 is TGCAGTGCTCCCCTTAACACTGAAGCTTTCTTT. This translates into CSAPLNTEAFF.